These T cell receptor beta chains were read from a single sample in a study of prognosis after radiotherapy for stage I lung cancer. MiXCR, run by TCRdb on the multiplex PCR reads, gives a single entry per CDR3 protein. The table has roughly 30,000 distinct CDR3 sequences, 40% to 55% seen once; the top ten hold about 15%. Sequenced material: PBMCs, taken before or after stereotactic body radiation therapy (not recorded which). Receptors were obtained from a donor aged 50 or older with non-small cell lung cancer. Each CDR3 is given with its conserved first and last residue. The order of the fields is V gene, J gene, CDR3 protein.

TRBV7-2	TRBJ2-3	CASSSSAGADTQYF
TRBV6-1	TRBJ1-1	CASSPGPSLSFF
TRBV6-5	TRBJ1-1	CASSYEGGTEAFF
TRBV12-3/TRBV12-4	TRBJ1-5	CASSRTGWGHQPQHF
TRBV28	TRBJ2-3	CASSFRQATDTQYF
TRBV15	TRBJ2-5	CSTTRQVAVETQYF
TRBV2	TRBJ1-5	CASRVGAGGQPQHF
TRBV19	TRBJ2-1	CASSIGLAGGPPYNEQLF
TRBV5-1	TRBJ2-7	CASSRDGTSYEQYF
TRBV30	TRBJ2-5	CAWTGGWETQYF
TRBV18	TRBJ2-5	CASSAGLPANQETQYF
TRBV7-9	TRBJ2-2	CASITGLAGTGELFF
TRBV28	TRBJ2-1	CASSLGTSRPLHEQFF
TRBV5-5	TRBJ2-1	CASDRGLNNEQFF
TRBV15	TRBJ2-7	CATRRDLPGQGYEQYF
TRBV28	TRBJ1-2	CASSYGVNYGYTF
TRBV19	TRBJ1-1	CASRNGHGGSNTEAFF
TRBV7-9	TRBJ2-7	CASSLVYSRTYEQYF
TRBV6-9	TRBJ1-1	CASSYKERRPNSEAFF
TRBV5-1	TRBJ2-7	CAISLAGWVVYEQYF
TRBV3-1	TRBJ2-5	CASCTSEGGTQYF
TRBV24-1	TRBJ2-1	CATSEAGGNVWAQFF
TRBV4-2	TRBJ2-3	CASSQPIAGVTDTQYF
TRBV30	TRBJ1-2	CAGSQPKYGYTF
TRBV6-2/TRBV6-3	TRBJ2-5	CASRRRETQYF
TRBV2	TRBJ1-6	CASTHGGDSPLHF
TRBV20-1	TRBJ2-1	CSAGKANEQFF
TRBV6-1	TRBJ2-6	CASSHKRGAGANVLTF
TRBV5-6	TRBJ2-1	CASSALADGNNEQFF
TRBV30	TRBJ1-6	CAWSVRRSPLHF
TRBV6-4	TRBJ2-2	CASSRDRRNTGELFF
TRBV11-2	TRBJ2-1	CASSPLASGRGNEQFF
TRBV7-2	TRBJ1-1	CASSLRGHYTEAFF
TRBV7-3	TRBJ2-3	CASSLKRGRTDTQYF
TRBV9	TRBJ2-3	CASNAGGPTDTQYF
TRBV5-1	TRBJ1-4	CASSLTGPSTNEKLFF
TRBV7-2	TRBJ2-1	CASSPLRTSDNEQFF
TRBV30	TRBJ1-5	CAWSGGDRQPQHF
TRBV29-1	TRBJ1-2	CSVVRDGYTF
TRBV11-1	TRBJ2-7	CASSSTGTPAYEQYF
TRBV20-1	TRBJ1-1	CSASPGTRGSEAFF
TRBV7-2	TRBJ1-2	CASSLSGGNRGYTF
TRBV7-2	TRBJ2-7	CASSSAGNLGSEQYF
TRBV7-8	TRBJ1-2	CASMSLVTGRGYTF
TRBV6-5	TRBJ2-6	CASSPGRWARANVLTF
TRBV5-1	TRBJ1-2	CASSLDASGYTF
TRBV24-1	TRBJ2-3	CATSAGTGRVDTQYF
TRBV28	TRBJ1-5	CASSLLQGNHPQHF